The 31 T cell receptor beta chains reported below all come from one sample, sequenced in a study of shared clonotypes between healthy human individuals. Measured with immunoSEQ multiplex PCR; TCRdb has only the in-frame clones, and not every one. This repertoire shows around 980,000 clones, about four fifths found once; its top ten account for roughly 0.57%. Sequenced: memory CD4+ T cells from PBMCs. Subset given: CD45RA-negative fraction. The receptor set was obtained from a man aged 18-30 years in good health. Some clones in this sample may be carry-over from other donors' samples.

This rearrangement joins TRBV4-3 to TRBJ2-7, with D possibly being TRBD2 (6 bases). The CDR3 has 14 residues. The V end lost 3 bases, the J end lost 2 bases, and 11 bases lay between the germline ends. Germline V gene sequence: CDR1 LGHNA, CDR2 YSLEER. CDR3 nucleotide sequence: TGCGCCAGCAGCCAGCGCCCGGGGGCCTACGAGCAGTACTTC. Its translation: CASSQRPGAYEQYF.

CDR3 nucleotide sequence: TGTGCCAGCGCGACGCAGGGGGCGCCGGGGACTGAAGCTTTCTTT. Translated: CASATQGAPGTEAFF. V usage is TRBV2 and J usage is TRBJ1-1; 8 positions agree with TRBD1. Trimming took 8 bases from V and 5 from J; bases not matched to a gene: 13. Germline assignment: CDR1 SNHLY and CDR2 FYNNEI. The CDR3 runs to 15 residues. The whole variable domain, remainder taken from reference TRBV2 and TRBJ1-1, is EPEVTQTPSHQVTQMGQEVILRCVPISNHLYFYWYRQILGQKVEFLVSFYNNEISEKSEIFDDQFSVERPDGSNFTLKIRSTKLEDSAMYFCASATQGAPGTEAFFGQGTRLTVV.

This clone turned up a few times. CDR3 nucleotide sequence: TGTGCCAGCAGTGAACTAGCGGGAGGGCTAGAGACCCAGTACTTC. It yields the protein CASSELAGGLETQYF. The chain couples TRBV6-1 to TRBJ2-5, with 12 positions matching TRBD2. The CDR3 has 15 amino acids. Per germline, CDR1 MNHNS and CDR2 SASEGT. Trimming took 2 bases from V and 4 from J; bases not matched to a gene: 2.

V gene TRBV9 combines with J gene TRBJ1-5; D is possibly TRBD1 (5 bases). Germline loops: CDR1 SGDLS, CDR2 YYNGEE. CDR3 length: 15 amino acids. Trimming stripped 4 bases from V and 4 bases from J, with 15 bases between. CDR3 amino acids: CASSPAPTANQPQHF. The CDR3, as DNA: TGTGCCAGCAGCCCCGCCCCGACAGCAAATCAGCCCCAGCATTTT. Filled out from reference TRBV9 and TRBJ1-5, the complete variable domain reads DSGVTQTPKHLITATGQRVTLRCSPRSGDLSVYWYQQSLDQGLQFLIQYYNGEERAKGNILERFSAQQFPDLHSELNLSSLELGDSALYFCASSPAPTANQPQHFGDGTRLSIL.

The rearrangement links TRBV28 to TRBJ2-1; 8 nucleotides line up with TRBD1. This CDR3 spans 16 amino acids. With V trimmed by 8 bases and J by 8 bases, 17 bases remained unmatched. Germline V gene data show CDR1 as MDHEN and CDR2 as SYDVKM. The CDR3 nucleotides read TGTGCCAGCCACTCGTTTGCACCCGACAGGGGCGATGAGCAGTTCTTC. Translated: CASHSFAPDRGDEQFF.

This chain links TRBV2 with TRBJ2-1, with D tentatively TRBD1 (7 bases). The germline V and J ends were trimmed by 7 bases and 7 bases, with 20 bases remaining between them. The germline gives CDR1 SNHLY, CDR2 FYNNEI. The CDR3 runs 15 residues. CDR3 residues: CASTAVGGGRNEQFF. CDR3 sequence (DNA): TGTGCCAGCACTGCCGTCGGAGGGGGCCGTAATGAGCAGTTCTTC.

V is TRBV5-1 and J is TRBJ2-7; 14 nucleotides match TRBD2. With 5 bases clipped from V and 1 base from J, the junction kept 8 bases outside the gene matches. From germline, CDR1 is SGHRS and CDR2 YFSETQ. The CDR3 covers 17 residues. The CDR3 protein is CASRAGLAGVGSYEQYF. The CDR3, as DNA: TGCGCCAGCAGGGCGGGACTAGCGGGGGTCGGATCCTACGAGCAGTACTTC.

Comments on this clone: This likely traces to a read error, being one base from a far larger clone. V is TRBV5-4 and J is TRBJ2-7; no definite D call. The length of the CDR3 is 15 residues. The germline CDR1 and CDR2 sequences are SGHNT and YYREEE (reference sequence). Trimming removed 0 bases from V and 2 bases from J, with 12 bases in between. The CDR3 bases are TGTGCCAGCAGCTTGGGTGGCAGCCTCCCCTACGAGCAGTACTTC. Its translation: CASSLGGSLPYEQYF.

The J gene is TRBJ2-7, the V gene TRBV7-2; D is possibly TRBD1 or TRBD2 (6 bases each). The CDR3 covers 15 residues. CDR1 is SGHTA, CDR2 FQGNSA, per germline. The germline V and J ends were trimmed by 1 base and 5 bases, with 15 bases remaining between them. The CDR3 nucleotides read TGTGCCAGCAGCTTAGTTGGGGGGCTAGAGGACGAGCAGTACTTC. It yields the protein CASSLVGGLEDEQYF.

The chain carries TRBV11-2 and TRBJ1-2; 11 positions match TRBD1. This CDR3 is 16 amino acids long. Looked up from germline, CDR1 is SGHAT and CDR2 is FQNNGV. V was clipped by 5 bases and J by 4 bases; unmatched bases: 9. CDR3 nucleotides: TGTGCCAGCAGCGGACCAGGGACAGGGGGGGTCTATGGCTACACCTTC. It specifies CASSGPGTGGVYGYTF.

As for this clone: The limits of the CDR3 on the DNA are not certain, so only TCRdb's listed CDR3 is given. The CDR3 loop reads CASSLGTGRVFGAKNIQYF. The rearrangement links TRBV28 to TRBJ2-4; the table's D call TRBD2 went unverified against the DNA. From germline, CDR1 is MDHEN and CDR2 SYDVKM. The CDR3 region is 19 residues in length, termini included.

In the case of this clone: The sample has other DNA sequences that encode this CDR3 too. The chain couples TRBV18 to TRBJ1-5, with D possibly TRBD1 on 5 matching bases. The CDR3 is 16 residues long. Looked up from germline, CDR1 is KGHSH and CDR2 is LQKENI. Trimming cost V 3 bases and J 1 base, with 13 bases left between them. In nucleotides, the CDR3 is TGTGCCAGCTCACCTCAGGGCCCTGGGAGCAATCAGCCCCAGCATTTT. Translating gives CASSPQGPGSNQPQHF.

This chain connects TRBV28 to TRBJ2-1, with TRBD2 matching over 7 bases. Germline trimming cut 2 bases from V and 5 bases from J; bases unmatched to any gene: 12. This CDR3 has 17 residues. Germline V gives CDR1 MDHEN, CDR2 SYDVKM. CDR3: CASSLILGSSGHNEQFF. CDR3 sequence (DNA): TGTGCCAGCAGTTTAATTCTTGGGTCTAGCGGACACAATGAGCAGTTCTTC. The full variable domain, rest sourced from reference TRBV28 and TRBJ2-1, is DVKVTQSSRYLVKRTGEKVFLECVQDMDHENMFWYRQDPGLGLRLIYFSYDVKMKEKGDIPEGYSVSREKKERFSLILESASTNQTSMYLCASSLILGSSGHNEQFFGPGTRLTVL.

The gene calls are TRBV7-2 and TRBJ2-3, with D unresolved. The germline V gene encodes CDR1 SGHTA and CDR2 FQGNSA. V lost 6 bases to trimming and J lost 5 bases, with 9 bases between them. This CDR3 is built from 12 residues. The CDR3 loop is CASSITLDTQYF. DNA of the CDR3: TGTGCCAGCAGTATAACCTTAGATACGCAGTATTTT.

The rearrangement links TRBV9 to TRBJ2-4; TRBD1 aligns across 7 bases. There are 14 residues in the CDR3. V dropped 4 bases and J dropped 4; count of bases not matched to a gene: 5. The germline gives CDR1 SGDLS, CDR2 YYNGEE. The CDR3 loop reads CASSQTTGKNIQYF. CDR3 in DNA: TGTGCCAGCAGCCAAACGACAGGGAAAAACATTCAGTACTTC.

This clone was counted once. The chain combines TRBV6-5 with TRBJ1-3; 11 nucleotides agree with TRBD1. The V gene's germline CDR1 is MNHEY and CDR2 SVGAGI. The CDR3 consists of 12 residues. Losses at the gene ends were 8 bases for V and 8 bases for J; bases not matched to a gene: 2. CDR3 coding DNA: TGTGCCAGCGGGACAGGGGGGGACACCATATATTTT. Residues: CASGTGGDTIYF.

The rearrangement links TRBV30 to TRBJ2-5; 7 positions match TRBD2. This CDR3 region has 14 residues. J gave up 5 bases and V 2 bases, and 8 bases lay outside the gene matches. CDR1 is GTSNPN and CDR2 is SVGIG in the germline V gene (reference sequence). CDR3 protein: CAWSWGGSGETQYF. In DNA, the CDR3 is TGTGCCTGGAGTTGGGGCGGGAGTGGGGAGACCCAGTACTTC. Based on the CDR3 plus reference TRBV30 and TRBJ2-5, the full variable domain is SQTIHQWPATLVQPVGSPLSLECTVEGTSNPNLYWYRQAAGRGLQLLFYSVGIGQISSEVPQNLSASRPQDRQFILSSKKLLLSDSGFYLCAWSWGGSGETQYFGPGTRLLVL.

This clone has only one observation. The chain uses TRBV5-1 and TRBJ2-3; tentatively, D is TRBD2 (6 bases). Germline lookup yields CDR1 SGHRS and CDR2 YFSETQ. Trimming cost V 4 bases and J 7 bases, with 22 bases left between them. This CDR3 spans 16 amino acids. CDR3 sequence reads: CASSPLGQGGANTQYF. DNA for the CDR3: TGCGCCAGCAGCCCACTGGGGCAGGGAGGTGCGAATACGCAGTATTTT.

The CDR3 DNA follows: TGTGCCAGCAGCTTGGGATATCAGGAGAACACTGAAGCTTTCTTT. Protein: CASSLGYQENTEAFF. The gene calls are TRBV5-4 and TRBJ1-1, with D unresolved. This CDR3 contains 15 residues. Trimming removed 0 bases from V and 1 base from J, with 10 bases in between. CDR1 and CDR2 from the germline V gene are SGHNT and YYREEE (reference sequence).

This chain links TRBV14 with TRBJ2-4; tentatively, D is TRBD1 (5 bases). Germline CDR1 is SGHDN and CDR2 is FVKESK. The CDR3 is 14 amino acids. V was cut by 4 bases and J by 7 bases, with 14 bases left in between. CDR3 nucleotides: TGTGCCAGCAGCCCATTAGGGGCTGGGAACATTCAGTACTTC. Protein product: CASSPLGAGNIQYF.

V and J are TRBV5-4 and TRBJ1-2; possibly TRBD1 for D (6 bases). The CDR3 has 14 residues. CDR1 and CDR2 from the germline V gene are SGHNT and YYREEE (reference sequence). The V end was cut by 0 bases, the J end by 6 bases, with 12 bases between. The CDR3 nucleotides are TGTGCCAGCAGCTTGGGGCAGGGGAGGGATGGCTACACCTTC. Its translation is CASSLGQGRDGYTF.

V usage is TRBV29-1 and J usage is TRBJ2-3; D call uncertain. V was pared by 4 bases and J by 6 bases, with 23 bases between. The CDR3 loop spans 16 amino acids. Germline-derived CDR1 and CDR2 are SQVTM and ANQGSEA. The CDR3 here is CSVVASRTLLTDTQYF. For the CDR3, the DNA is TGCAGCGTTGTCGCCTCCCGGACCCTCCTAACGGATACGCAGTATTTT.

J is TRBJ1-1 and V is TRBV10-3, with TRBD1 as a possible D gene (5 bases). The CDR3 has 14 residues. CDR1 is ENHRY and CDR2 is SYGVKD in the germline V gene. Trimming removed 4 bases at V and 0 bases at J, with 9 bases between. The CDR3 sequence: CAISASGMNTEAFF. CDR3 in DNA: TGTGCCATCAGTGCTTCAGGGATGAACACTGAAGCTTTCTTT.

V is TRBV5-1 and J is TRBJ2-2, with D maybe TRBD1 (5 bases). This CDR3 is 15 amino acids long. Trimming pared 0 bases from V and 6 bases from J, leaving 12 bases between. The germline V gene has CDR1 SGHRS and CDR2 YFSETQ. This CDR3 is CASSLDQGWAGELFF. The CDR3 DNA reads as TGCGCCAGCAGCTTGGATCAGGGTTGGGCCGGGGAGCTGTTTTTT.

This clone appeared a few times. This specimen includes other DNA sequences encoding the same CDR3. The chain couples TRBV9 to TRBJ2-3; either TRBD1 or TRBD2 may supply D (6 bases each). Germline values: CDR1 SGDLS, CDR2 YYNGEE. V lost 0 bases and J 2 bases, leaving 13 bases between the germline ends. The CDR3 is 16 residues long. The CDR3 sequence is CASSVVGGRVTDTQYF. As DNA, the CDR3 is TGTGCCAGCAGCGTAGTAGGGGGGAGAGTCACAGATACGCAGTATTTT. Combining the CDR3 with reference TRBV9 and TRBJ2-3 gives the whole variable domain DSGVTQTPKHLITATGQRVTLRCSPRSGDLSVYWYQQSLDQGLQFLIQYYNGEERAKGNILERFSAQQFPDLHSELNLSSLELGDSALYFCASSVVGGRVTDTQYFGPGTRLTVL.

The rearrangement joins TRBV15 to TRBJ1-2; 7 bases are shared with TRBD1. Germline V gene sequence: CDR1 LNHNV, CDR2 YYDKDF (reference sequence). The V gene end was trimmed by 0 bases and the J gene end by 7 bases; junction bases not matched to a gene: 5. The CDR3 covers 14 residues. This CDR3 is CATSRDRDSSGYTF. Written as DNA, the CDR3 is TGTGCCACCAGCAGAGATCGGGACAGTTCTGGCTACACCTTC.

A note on this clone: The likely explanation is a read error, given a far larger clone one base away. Other DNA variants within this sample encode the same CDR3. This chain connects TRBV7-2 to TRBJ2-3; weak D call: TRBD2 (6 bases). Germline loops: CDR1 SGHTA, CDR2 FQGNSA. The length of the CDR3 is 13 residues. The V end was cut by 5 bases, the J end by 1 base, with 7 bases between. The CDR3 sequence is CASSPGGTDTQYF. CDR3 nucleotides: TGTGCCAGCAGCCCGGGGGGCACAGATACGCAGTATTTT.

This rearrangement joins TRBV28 to TRBJ1-2, with a weak D call TRBD1 (5 bases). Trimming took 6 bases from V and 4 from J, leaving 18 bases between them. The germline gives CDR1 MDHEN, CDR2 SYDVKM. This CDR3 has 15 amino acids. The CDR3 spells CASSPTPGLLYGYTF. CDR3 nucleotide sequence: TGTGCCAGCAGCCCGACTCCGGGACTACTCTATGGCTACACCTTC.

CDR3 DNA sequence: TGTGCCAGCAGCATGTCCTACAATGAGCAGTTCTTC. Residues: CASSMSYNEQFF. The V call is TRBV7-3, the J call TRBJ2-1; D is unclear. Trimming removed 5 bases at V and 1 base at J, with 3 bases between. The CDR3 runs 12 residues. Germline CDR1 is SGHTA and CDR2 is FQGTGA.

V gene TRBV30 combines with J gene TRBJ1-1, with TRBD1 as a possible D gene (5 bases). Trimming pared 5 bases from V and 4 bases from J, leaving 14 bases between. This CDR3 spans 13 amino acids. Per germline, CDR1 GTSNPN and CDR2 SVGIG (reference sequence). CDR3 sequence (DNA): TGTGCCTGGGCTAAGGGAAGGGGCACTGAAGCTTTCTTT. Its protein product is CAWAKGRGTEAFF.

This sequence joins TRBV7-8 and TRBJ2-3, with TRBD2 identical over 8 bases. Germline V lookup: CDR1 SGHVS, CDR2 FQNEAQ. This CDR3 comprises 16 residues. After removal of 6 bases from V and 0 bases from J, the junction contained 8 bases not matched to a gene. The DNA of the CDR3 is TGTGCCAGCAGGTATCGTACTAGCGGAAGCACAGATACGCAGTATTTT. Its protein product is CASRYRTSGSTDTQYF.